This TCR beta chain was sequenced during a study of cytomegalovirus exposure and HLA in healthy donors. Worth noting for this clone: Its antigen is not identified.

Profiled with immunoSEQ multiplex PCR; TCRdb holds only in-frame clones, not every one. The data show 200,000 or so clones, 84% seen once. Study-level findings and limits: With high specificity and sensitivity, the classifier reportedly diagnosed cytomegalovirus status.

Unmatched junction bases numbered 7, after V lost 6 bases and J lost 6 bases. The V gene's germline CDR1 is MRHNA and CDR2 SNTAGT. The CDR3 spans 14 residues. Sample: PBMCs. The origin of this receptor is a woman younger than 45 in good health and CMV-seropositive. The V and J genes are TRBV6-4 and TRBJ2-1, with TRBD2 matching 8 bases. The CDR3 DNA follows: TGTGCCAGCAGCGTCCGGCGGGAGGCCAATGAGCAGTTCTTC. It translates to CASSVRREANEQFF.